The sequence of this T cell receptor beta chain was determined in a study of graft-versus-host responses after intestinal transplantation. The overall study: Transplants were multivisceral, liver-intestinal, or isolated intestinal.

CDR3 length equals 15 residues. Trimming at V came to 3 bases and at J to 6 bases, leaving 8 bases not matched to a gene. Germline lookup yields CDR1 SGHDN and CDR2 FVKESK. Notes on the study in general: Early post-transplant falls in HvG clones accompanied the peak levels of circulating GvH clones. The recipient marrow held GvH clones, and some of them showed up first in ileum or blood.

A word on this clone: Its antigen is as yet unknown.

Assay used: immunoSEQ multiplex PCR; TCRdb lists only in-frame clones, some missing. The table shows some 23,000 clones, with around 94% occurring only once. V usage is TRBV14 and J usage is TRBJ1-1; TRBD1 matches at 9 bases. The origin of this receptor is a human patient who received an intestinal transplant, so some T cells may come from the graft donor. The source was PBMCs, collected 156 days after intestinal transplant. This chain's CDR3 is CASSQRQGVAAEAFF. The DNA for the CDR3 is TGTGCCAGCAGCCAGCGACAGGGGGTCGCCGCTGAAGCTTTCTTT.